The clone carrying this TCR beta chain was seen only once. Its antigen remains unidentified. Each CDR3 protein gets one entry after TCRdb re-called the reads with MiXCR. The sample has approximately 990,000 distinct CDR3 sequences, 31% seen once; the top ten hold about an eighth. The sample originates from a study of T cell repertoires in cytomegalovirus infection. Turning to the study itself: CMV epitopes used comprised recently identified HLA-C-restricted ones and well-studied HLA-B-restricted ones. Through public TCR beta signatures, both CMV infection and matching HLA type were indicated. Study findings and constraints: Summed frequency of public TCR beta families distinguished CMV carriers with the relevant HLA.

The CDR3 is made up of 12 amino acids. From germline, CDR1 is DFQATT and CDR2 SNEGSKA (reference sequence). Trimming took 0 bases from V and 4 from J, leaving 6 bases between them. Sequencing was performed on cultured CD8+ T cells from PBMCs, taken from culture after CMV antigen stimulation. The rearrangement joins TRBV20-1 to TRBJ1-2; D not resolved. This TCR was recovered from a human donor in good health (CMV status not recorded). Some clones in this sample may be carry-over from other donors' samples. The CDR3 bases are TGCAGTGCTAGAGATGAGGGCTATGGCTACACCTTC. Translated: CSARDEGYGYTF.